The 8 T cell receptor beta chains in this list originate from one sample, sequenced in a study of blood T cell repertoires in COVID-19. Generated by immunoSEQ multiplex PCR, the TCRdb table keeps only in-frame clones and is missing some. The profile shows roughly 290,000 clones, roughly 90% of them singletons. The source material was PBMCs or T cells enriched from blood (not recorded which). The receptor set was obtained from a woman aged 40 to 50 who had recovered from COVID-19.

The chain's CDR3 is CASSYSLLRRGHRHYEQYF. The CDR3 DNA reads TGTGCCAGCAGTTACTCGCTCCTTCGCCGCGGACACCGGCACTACGAGCAGTACTTC. The genes are TRBV6-2 or TRBV6-3 and TRBJ2-7; possible D gene TRBD1, 5 bases. Germline lookup yields CDR1 MNHEY and CDR2 SVGEGT. V was cut by 0 bases and J by 3 bases, with 24 bases left in between. CDR3 length: 19 residues.

The chain is built from TRBV3-1 (or the pseudogene TRBV3-2) and TRBJ2-5, with 12 bases identical to TRBD2. Germline trimming cut 5 bases from V and 7 bases from J; bases unmatched to any gene: 14. This CDR3 comprises 17 residues. Germline assignment: CDR1 LGHDT and CDR2 YNNKEL (reference sequence). CDR3 in amino acids: CASSSGLLAGGGGTQYF. In DNA, the CDR3 is TGTGCCAGCAGCTCTGGTCTACTAGCGGGAGGCGGAGGGACCCAGTACTTC.

The chain is built from TRBV29-1 and TRBJ2-3; 14 bases match TRBD2. Unmatched junction bases numbered 9, after V lost 7 bases and J lost 3 bases. Germline assignment: CDR1 SQVTM and CDR2 ANQGSEA. The CDR3 extends over 16 amino acids. CDR3 region: CSGSGTSGGTTDTQYF. The CDR3 DNA follows: TGCAGCGGCTCCGGGACTAGCGGGGGAACAACAGATACGCAGTATTTT.

This chain links TRBV11-2 with TRBJ1-1; 7 nucleotides agree with TRBD1. The CDR3 runs 12 residues. Germline V gene lookup returns CDR1 SGHAT and CDR2 FQNNGV. V shed 5 bases and J 9 bases; nucleotides not matched to a gene: 6. The CDR3 reads CASSPDRVQAFF. The CDR3, as DNA: TGTGCCAGCAGCCCTGACAGGGTGCAAGCTTTCTTT. Based on the CDR3 plus reference TRBV11-2 and TRBJ1-1, the full variable domain is EAGVAQSPRYKIIEKRQSVAFWCNPISGHATLYWYQQILGQGPKLLIQFQNNGVVDDSQLPKDRFSAERLKGVDSTLKIQPAKLEDSAVYLCASSPDRVQAFFGQGTRLTVV.

In the case of this clone: The same CDR3 arises from other DNA sequences in this sample as well. The genes are TRBV28 and TRBJ2-1; D is uncertain. From germline, CDR1 is MDHEN and CDR2 SYDVKM. V was trimmed by 6 bases and J by 7 bases, leaving 7 bases between them. There are 11 residues in the CDR3. CDR3 in DNA: TGTGCCAGCAGCCCTAGGAATGAGCAGTTCTTC. Its protein is CASSPRNEQFF. Full variable domain (rest looked up from reference TRBV28 and TRBJ2-1): DVKVTQSSRYLVKRTGEKVFLECVQDMDHENMFWYRQDPGLGLRLIYFSYDVKMKEKGDIPEGYSVSREKKERFSLILESASTNQTSMYLCASSPRNEQFFGPGTRLTVL.

The chain carries TRBV29-1 and TRBJ1-1, with D uncertain. The CDR3 covers 13 residues. CDR1 SQVTM and CDR2 ANQGSEA come from the germline V gene. V was cut by 8 bases and J by 0 bases, with 13 bases left in between. CDR3 DNA: TGCAGCCTCGGTCCAGGAATGAACACTGAAGCTTTCTTT. It codes for CSLGPGMNTEAFF.

The chain is built from TRBV16 and TRBJ1-2; TRBD1 matches 7 bases. Germline trimming cut 0 bases from V and 4 bases from J; bases unmatched to any gene: 8. Germline CDR1 KGHSY, CDR2 FQNENV. The CDR3 length is 16 residues. The CDR3 DNA sequence: TGTGCCAGCAGCCAATCTCTTACAGGGGTGTTCTATGGCTACACCTTC. Amino acid sequence: CASSQSLTGVFYGYTF.

The chain couples TRBV5-1 to TRBJ1-2, with D maybe TRBD1 (6 bases). CDR1 is SGHRS and CDR2 is YFSETQ in the germline V gene. There are 16 residues in the CDR3. The V gene lost 4 bases and the J gene lost 6 bases, with 22 bases spanning the gap. The DNA of the CDR3 is TGCGCCAGCAGCCCGACTCTAGGGGGAAGATCGGATGGCTACACCTTC. This sequence encodes CASSPTLGGRSDGYTF.